This T cell receptor beta chain was sequenced in a study of identical twins. Every one of the donors was a healthy Caucasian. This clonotype has at least ten counts. The V end lost 0 bases, the J end lost 0 bases, and 10 bases lay between the germline ends. There are 15 residues in the CDR3. Germline loops: CDR1 SGHDT, CDR2 YYEEEE. TCRdb re-called the 5' RACE reads with MiXCR, one entry per CDR3 protein. The profile shows roughly 350,000 distinct CDR3 sequences, approximately 10% of them singletons. The TCR sequence derives from a woman aged 50 to 65 in good health. The sample consisted of naive T cells sorted from blood. This chain connects TRBV5-6 to TRBJ2-7; no reliable D call. The CDR3 sequence: CASSLEAQSSYEQYV. For the CDR3, the DNA is TGTGCCAGCAGCTTGGAAGCCCAAAGCTCCTACGAGCAGTACGTC.